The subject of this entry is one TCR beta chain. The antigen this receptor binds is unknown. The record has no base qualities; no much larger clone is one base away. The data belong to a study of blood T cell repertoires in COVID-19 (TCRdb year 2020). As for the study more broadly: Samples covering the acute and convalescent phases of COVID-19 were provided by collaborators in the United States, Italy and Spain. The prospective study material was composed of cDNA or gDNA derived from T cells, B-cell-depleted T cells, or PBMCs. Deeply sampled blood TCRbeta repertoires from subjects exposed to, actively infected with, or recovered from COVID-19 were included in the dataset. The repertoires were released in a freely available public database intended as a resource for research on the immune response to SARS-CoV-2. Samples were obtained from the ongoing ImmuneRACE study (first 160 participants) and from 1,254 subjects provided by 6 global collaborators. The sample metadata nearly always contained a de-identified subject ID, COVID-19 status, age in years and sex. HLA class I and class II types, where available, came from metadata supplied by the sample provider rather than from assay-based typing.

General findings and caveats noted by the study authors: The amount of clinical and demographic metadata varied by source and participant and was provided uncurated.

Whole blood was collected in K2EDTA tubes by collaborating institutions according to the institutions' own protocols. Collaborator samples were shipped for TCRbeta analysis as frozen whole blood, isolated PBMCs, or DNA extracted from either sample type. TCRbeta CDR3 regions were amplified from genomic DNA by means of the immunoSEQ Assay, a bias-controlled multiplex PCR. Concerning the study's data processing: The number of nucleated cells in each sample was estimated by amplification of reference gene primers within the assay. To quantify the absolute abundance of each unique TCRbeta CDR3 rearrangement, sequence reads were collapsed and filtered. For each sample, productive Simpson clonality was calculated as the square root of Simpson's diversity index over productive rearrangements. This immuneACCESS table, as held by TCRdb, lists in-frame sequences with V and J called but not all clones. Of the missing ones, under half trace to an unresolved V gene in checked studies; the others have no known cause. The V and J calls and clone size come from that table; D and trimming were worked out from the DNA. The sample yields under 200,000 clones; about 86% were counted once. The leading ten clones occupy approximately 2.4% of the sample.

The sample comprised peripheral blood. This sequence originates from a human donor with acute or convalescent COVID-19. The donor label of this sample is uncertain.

The CDR3 protein is CASSYRTGPYEQYF. The sequenced DNA: TGTGCCAGCAGTTATCGGACAGGGCCCTACGAGCAGTACTTC. The chain links TRBV6-6 with TRBJ2-7, and 8 bases in between align with TRBD1. V is cut back by 3 bases and J by 2 bases, with 3 bases in the junction unmatched. CDR1 is given as MNHNY and CDR2 as SVGAGI, both from the germline V gene (reference sequence). From the cysteine through the phenylalanine, the CDR3 covers 14 amino acids. CDR3 DNA only is kept here, 42 bases in frame from base 1.